The entry that follows covers one TCR beta chain sequence. Its antigen is unidentified. TCRdb reanalysed the reads using MiXCR and keeps one entry per CDR3 protein. The table has about 150,000 distinct CDR3 sequences, about 31% seen once. Germline assignment: CDR1 SNHLY and CDR2 FYNNEI. V was trimmed by 5 bases and J by 7 bases, leaving 14 bases between them. The CDR3 covers 13 residues. The data derive from a study of T cell repertoires in cytomegalovirus infection. Background on the study: Used in the study were CMV epitopes, some recently identified and HLA-C-restricted, others well-studied and HLA-B-restricted. Public TCR beta signatures were indicative of both CMV infection and a matching HLA type. Overall study results and limits: HLA-C-restricted, CMV-specific TCR beta clonotypes were dominant ex vivo. The study identified carriers of CMV plus the relevant HLA from cumulative public TCR beta family frequency.

The sequences come from CD8+ T cells from cultured PBMCs, collected from culture after CMV antigen stimulation. The chain uses TRBV2 and TRBJ1-1; a weak D match, TRBD1 (6 bases). The receptor was derived from a human donor in good health (CMV status not recorded). Some clones in this sample may be carry-over from other donors' samples. CDR3 loop: CASSQQGTREAFF. The DNA for the CDR3 is TGTGCCAGCAGTCAGCAGGGGACTCGTGAAGCTTTCTTT.